This paragraph reports one TCR beta chain. Antigen specificity is unknown. The time point is: blood 4 weeks post-SBRT, at nephrectomy. Stated treatment: 15 Gy SBRT to primary tumor, nephrectomy 4 weeks later. Nephrectomy followed 15 Gy stereotactic body radiation by 4 weeks. The tumor was a clear cell renal cell carcinoma. This sample is part of a study of radiation and T cells in renal cell carcinoma. Clones were read by immunoSEQ multiplex PCR, and TCRdb kept only the in-frame ones, dropping some. Of around 77,000 clones listed, around four fifths are singletons. The study's findings and limits: From baseline, blood top tumor clonotypes peaked at 2 weeks post-radiation.

This CDR3 has 13 residues. V was pared by 0 bases and J by 8 bases, with 10 bases between. Per germline, CDR1 LNHNV and CDR2 YYDKDF (reference sequence). Sequenced material: blood, taken from a patient whose treatment included radiotherapy and nephrectomy. The clonotype comes from a woman aged 60 to 75 with renal cell carcinoma. This chain joins TRBV15 and TRBJ1-2, with D unclear. Here the CDR3 DNA reads TGTGCCACCAGCAGAGATGAGGCGGGGGGCTACACCTTC. As protein: CATSRDEAGGYTF.